A single sample is the source of the 22 T cell receptor beta chains below, sequenced in a study of cytomegalovirus exposure and HLA in healthy donors listed by TCRdb under 2017. The library was prepared using the immunoSEQ multiplex PCR assay. A mixture of 60 forward primers for TCR Vbeta segments and 13 reverse primers for TCR Jbeta segments was used in the multiplex PCR. TCRdb re-hosts the immuneACCESS table, in-frame sequences only. Its copies lack some clones; in the studies checked, an unresolved V gene accounts for under half of them, and the cause for the rest is not known. For this sample there are roughly 200,000 clones; around 79% appear just once. The ten biggest clones cover 4.4% of the sample. The sample consisted of PBMCs. These receptors all stem from a woman younger than 45 in good health and CMV-seropositive.

The V call is TRBV19, the J call TRBJ1-2, with unresolved D. Per germline, CDR1 LNHDA and CDR2 SQIVND (reference sequence). CDR3 length: 13 amino acids. V lost 6 bases and J lost 8, with 16 bases in between. Written as DNA, the CDR3 is TGTGCCAGTAGAGGAAGCAGGACTGGGGGCTACACCTTC. It codes for CASRGSRTGGYTF.

This sequence joins TRBV29-1 and TRBJ2-2; 8 bases align to TRBD2. The J segment lost 4 bases and the V segment lost 7 bases, leaving 8 bases of the junction unmatched. The germline V gene has CDR1 SQVTM and CDR2 ANQGSEA. This CDR3 is 14 amino acids long. CDR3 bases: TGCAGCGGTTTACGGGGGGGCGGCACCGGGGAGCTGTTTTTT. It encodes CSGLRGGGTGELFF.

This chain connects TRBV7-2 to TRBJ2-1, with D possibly TRBD2 on 5 matching bases. This CDR3 has 17 residues. V dropped 7 bases and J dropped 1 base, with 20 bases sitting between them. CDR1 and CDR2 from the germline V gene are SGHTA and FQGNSA. CDR3 loop: CASTEASGILSYNEQFF. Here the CDR3 DNA reads TGTGCCAGCACCGAGGCATCCGGGATATTATCCTACAATGAGCAGTTCTTC.

V gene TRBV29-1 combines with J gene TRBJ1-2; 7 positions agree with TRBD1. The CDR3 runs to 12 residues. Germline CDR1 is SQVTM and CDR2 is ANQGSEA. Unmatched junction bases numbered 7, after V lost 6 bases and J lost 6 bases. This CDR3 reads CSVVTGFHGYTF. The CDR3 coding sequence is TGCAGCGTAGTGACAGGGTTCCATGGCTACACCTTC.

V usage is TRBV12-5 and J usage is TRBJ2-7; D perhaps matches TRBD1 (5 bases). V lost 0 bases and J lost 2, with 11 bases in between. This CDR3 is 15 amino acids long. In germline, CDR1 is LGHNT, CDR2 FRNRAP. The CDR3 nucleotides are TGTGCTAGTGGTTTGGTAGGGGTACGTCCCTACGAGCAGTACTTC. Its protein is CASGLVGVRPYEQYF. Full variable domain (remainder filled in from reference TRBV12-5 and TRBJ2-7): DARVTQTPRHKVTEMGQEVTMRCQPILGHNTVFWYRQTMMQGLELLAYFRNRAPLDDSGMPKDRFSAEMPDATLATLKIQPSEPRDSAVYFCASGLVGVRPYEQYFGPGTRLTVT.

The V and J genes are TRBV6-5 and TRBJ2-1; D not resolved. V shed 0 bases and J shed 5 bases, with 8 bases lying between them. This CDR3 spans 14 amino acids. CDR1 MNHEY and CDR2 SVGAGI come from the germline V gene. CDR3 DNA sequence: TGTGCCAGCAGTTACTCGTACAGTGACAATGAGCAGTTCTTC. Its translation: CASSYSYSDNEQFF.

This clone was seen only once. The gene calls are TRBV4-3 and TRBJ1-2; D might be TRBD1 (5 bases). In germline, CDR1 is LGHNA, CDR2 YSLEER. V gave up 0 bases and J gave up 4 bases, with 12 bases separating them. There are 15 residues in the CDR3. The CDR3 DNA reads as TGCGCCAGCAGCCAAGATCGTGTGGGGGGCTATGGCTACACCTTC. It yields the protein CASSQDRVGGYGYTF.

The chain carries TRBV19 and TRBJ1-1; D perhaps matches TRBD1 (5 bases). CDR1 LNHDA and CDR2 SQIVND come from the germline V gene (reference sequence). Between the trimmed V and J ends, which lost 5 bases and 0 bases, there was a span of 13 bases. This CDR3 has 15 residues. The CDR3 nucleotides read TGTGCCAGTAGTTGGGGGGGTGGGATGAACACTGAAGCTTTCTTT. It codes for CASSWGGGMNTEAFF.

This chain joins TRBV5-1 and TRBJ1-5; 7 bases match TRBD1. CDR3 size: 15 residues. V was pared by 4 bases and J by 6 bases, with 10 bases of the junction left unmatched. Germline loops: CDR1 SGHRS, CDR2 YFSETQ. CDR3 loop: CASSITGVEGQPQHF. The CDR3 region has the DNA TGCGCCAGCAGCATTACAGGGGTAGAAGGTCAGCCCCAGCATTTT. The full variable domain, with the rest looked up from reference TRBV5-1 and TRBJ1-5, is KAGVTQTPRYLIKTRGQQVTLSCSPISGHRSVSWYQQTPGQGLQFLFEYFSETQRNKGNFPGRFSGRQFSNSRSEMNVSTLELGDSALYLCASSITGVEGQPQHFGDGTRLSIL.

This sequence joins TRBV10-2 and TRBJ2-3, with 12 nucleotides matching TRBD1. The CDR3 is made up of 16 amino acids. With V trimmed by 5 bases and J by 4 bases, 7 bases remained unmatched. Germline CDR1 WSHSY, CDR2 SAAADI. CDR3: CASSSGTGGDADTQYF. As DNA, the CDR3 is TGCGCCAGCAGTAGTGGGACAGGGGGCGACGCAGATACGCAGTATTTT.

V and J are TRBV11-3 and TRBJ2-7; D might be TRBD1 (6 bases). CDR3 length equals 15 residues. Germline CDR1 and CDR2: SGHNT and YENEEA. Trimming pared 3 bases from V and 2 bases from J, leaving 14 bases between. For the CDR3, the DNA is TGTGCCAGCAGCTTCGACAGGCGACAAACCTACGAGCAGTACTTC. Protein sequence: CASSFDRRQTYEQYF. The full variable domain, in which reference TRBV11-3 and TRBJ2-7 provide the parts outside the CDR3, is EAGVVQSPRYKIIEKKQPVAFWCNPISGHNTLYWYLQNLGQGPELLIRYENEEAVDDSQLPKDRFSAERLKGVDSTLKIQPAELGDSAVYLCASSFDRRQTYEQYFGPGTRLTVT.

The chain recombines TRBV7-2 with TRBJ2-4; 8 nucleotides match TRBD2. V lost 5 bases to trimming and J lost 7 bases; unmatched junction nucleotides: 10. The germline gives CDR1 SGHTA, CDR2 FQGNSA. CDR3 length: 15 residues. This CDR3 reads CASSRGGGRGNIQYF. The DNA for the CDR3 is TGTGCCAGCAGCCGGGGGGGAGGGAGAGGGAACATTCAGTACTTC. The full variable domain, completed using reference TRBV7-2 and TRBJ2-4, is GAGVSQSPSNKVTEKGKDVELRCDPISGHTALYWYRQSLGQGLEFLIYFQGNSAPDKSGLPSDRFSAERTGGSVSTLTIQRTQQEDSAVYLCASSRGGGRGNIQYFGAGTRLSVL.

This chain joins TRBV29-1 and TRBJ1-1; possible D gene TRBD1, 5 bases. The CDR3 consists of 15 residues. Trimming shortened V by 8 bases and J by 4 bases, and 23 bases separated the two germline ends. CDR1 SQVTM and CDR2 ANQGSEA come from the germline V gene. This chain's CDR3 is CSLLRPLGGSTEAFF. CDR3 DNA sequence: TGCAGCCTTCTTCGACCTCTCGGGGGAAGCACTGAAGCTTTCTTT.

This chain connects TRBV5-4 to TRBJ2-3, with TRBD2 as a possible D gene (5 bases). CDR1 is SGHNT and CDR2 is YYREEE in the germline V gene (reference sequence). This CDR3 spans 14 amino acids. V dropped 0 bases and J dropped 6 bases, with 11 bases sitting between them. CDR3 sequence (DNA): TGTGCCAGCAGCTTGGCTTTAGCGTGGGATACGCAGTATTTT. It translates to CASSLALAWDTQYF.

The chain carries TRBV5-6 and TRBJ1-4, with TRBD1 matching 7 bases. This CDR3 contains 15 residues. Looked up from germline, CDR1 is SGHDT and CDR2 is YYEEEE. V trimming: 4 bases; J trimming: 3 bases; junction bases outside the gene matches: 6. The CDR3 here is CASSTPGQPNEKLFF. The CDR3 coding sequence is TGTGCCAGCAGCACCCCGGGACAGCCTAATGAAAAACTGTTTTTT.

With respect to this clone: A read error is likely, as this CDR3 ends without the conserved phenylalanine or tryptophan. This chain uses TRBV6-5 with TRBJ1-1, with D possibly matching TRBD1 (5 bases). Germline loops: CDR1 MNHEY, CDR2 SVGAGI. The CDR3 covers 13 residues. V was cut by 6 bases and J by 4 bases, with 12 bases left in between. The CDR3 DNA reads TGTGCCAGCAGCTCCGGGGGGTTCACTGAAGCTTTCCTT. Protein product: CASSSGGFTEAFL.

Only one count was recorded for this clone. This chain connects TRBV11-2 to TRBJ2-5; D remains unclear. CDR1 is SGHAT and CDR2 is FQNNGV in the germline V gene. V lost 5 bases and J 4 bases, leaving 8 bases between the germline ends. The CDR3 is 12 amino acids. CDR3 residues: CASSPSRETQYF. The DNA of the CDR3 is TGTGCCAGCAGCCCCTCGAGAGAGACCCAGTACTTC.

Comment on this clone: Other nucleotide sequences from this sample produce the same CDR3. CDR3 DNA sequence: TGCGCCAGCAGCCAGGACAGGGCTAACACCGGGGAGCTGTTTTTT. Translating gives CASSQDRANTGELFF. J is TRBJ2-2 and V is TRBV4-3, with 8 bases aligning to TRBD1. The CDR3 runs to 15 residues. Trimming took 3 bases from V and 2 from J; bases not matched to a gene: 2. CDR1 is LGHNA, CDR2 YSLEER, per germline.

The gene calls are TRBV29-1 and TRBJ2-7; TRBD1 agrees at 8 bases. V lost 6 bases to trimming and J lost 1 base; unmatched junction nucleotides: 8. The CDR3 spans 14 residues. CDR1 SQVTM and CDR2 ANQGSEA come from the germline V gene. The CDR3 loop reads CSVVGQEGSYEQYF. The CDR3 DNA follows: TGCAGCGTCGTGGGACAGGAGGGATCCTACGAGCAGTACTTC.

The J gene is TRBJ2-4, the V gene TRBV5-1; TRBD2 matches at 15 bases. Germline V gene sequence: CDR1 SGHRS, CDR2 YFSETQ. The ends lost 4 bases at V and 0 bases at J; junction bases unmatched: 5. This CDR3 region has 18 residues. The CDR3 DNA is TGCGCCAGCAGCCCTGGACTAGCGGGGGGGCGAGCCAAAAACATTCAGTACTTC. Its protein is CASSPGLAGGRAKNIQYF.

The V and J genes are TRBV29-1 and TRBJ2-3, with D perhaps matching TRBD1 (5 bases). The germline V and J ends were trimmed by 3 bases and 0 bases, with 13 bases remaining between them. CDR1 is SQVTM and CDR2 is ANQGSEA in the germline V gene. The CDR3 runs to 15 residues. CDR3 loop: CSVDRSQGSTDTQYF. For the CDR3, the DNA is TGCAGCGTTGACCGGTCCCAGGGAAGCACAGATACGCAGTATTTT.

Remarks on this clone: Additional DNA sequences in this sample encode the identical CDR3. The genes are TRBV5-6 and TRBJ1-5, with unresolved D. Trimming took off 0 bases at V and 7 bases at J, with 8 bases between the two ends. CDR3 size: 13 residues. Germline-derived CDR1 and CDR2 are SGHDT and YYEEEE. DNA of the CDR3: TGTGCCAGCAGCTTGGGTGGAGGGCAGCCCCAGCATTTT. Residues: CASSLGGGQPQHF.